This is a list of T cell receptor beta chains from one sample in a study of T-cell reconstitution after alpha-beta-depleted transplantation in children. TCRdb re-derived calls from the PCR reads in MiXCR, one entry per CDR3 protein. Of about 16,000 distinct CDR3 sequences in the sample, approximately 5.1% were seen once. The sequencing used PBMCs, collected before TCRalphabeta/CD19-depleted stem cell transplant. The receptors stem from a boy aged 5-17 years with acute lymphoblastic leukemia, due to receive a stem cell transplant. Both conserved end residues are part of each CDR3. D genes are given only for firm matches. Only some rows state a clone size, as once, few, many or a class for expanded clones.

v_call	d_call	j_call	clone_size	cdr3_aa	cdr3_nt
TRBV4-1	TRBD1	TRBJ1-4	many	CASSYWTGENEKLFF	TGCGCCAGCAGCTACTGGACAGGAGAAAATGAAAAACTGTTTTTT
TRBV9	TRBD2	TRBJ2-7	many	CASSVASGPYEQYF	TGTGCCAGCAGCGTAGCTAGCGGACCCTACGAGCAGTACTTC
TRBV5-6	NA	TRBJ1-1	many	CASSLARVSRGPEGSTEAFF	TGTGCCAGCAGCTTGGCCAGAGTCTCCAGGGGTCCCGAGGGGTCCACTGAAGCTTTCTTT
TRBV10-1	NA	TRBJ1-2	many	CASSESGNYGYTF	TGCGCCAGCAGTGAGTCGGGCAACTATGGCTACACCTTC
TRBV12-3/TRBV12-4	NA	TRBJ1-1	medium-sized	CASSGTPLIGAFF	TGTGCCAGCAGCGGGACACCCCTTATAGGAGCTTTCTTT
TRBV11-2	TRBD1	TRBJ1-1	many	CASSFNRGQGEAFF	TGTGCCAGCAGCTTCAACAGGGGGCAAGGGGAAGCTTTCTTT
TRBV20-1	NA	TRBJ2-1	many	CSARDPGVGFREQFF	TGCAGTGCTAGAGATCCGGGGGTAGGGTTCAGAGAGCAGTTCTTC
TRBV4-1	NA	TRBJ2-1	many	CASSQDKRYNEQFF	TGCGCCAGCAGCCAAGATAAACGATACAATGAGCAGTTCTTC
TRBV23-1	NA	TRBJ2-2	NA	CASSHLWGGTGELFF	TGCGCCAGCAGTCACCTGTGGGGCGGCACCGGGGAGCTGTTTTTT
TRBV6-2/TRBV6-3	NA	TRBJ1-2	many	CASSYSSGQGRGYTF	TGTGCCAGCAGTTACTCGAGCGGCCAGGGAAGAGGCTACACCTTC
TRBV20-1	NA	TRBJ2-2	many	CSASVSRGGELFF	TGCAGTGCTAGTGTTAGTCGGGGCGGGGAGCTGTTTTTT
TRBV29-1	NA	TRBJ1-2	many	CSVEYLQNYGYTF	TGCAGCGTTGAATATTTGCAGAACTATGGCTACACCTTC
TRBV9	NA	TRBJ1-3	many	CASSVHSSGNTIYF	TGTGCCAGCAGCGTACATAGCTCTGGAAACACCATATATTTT
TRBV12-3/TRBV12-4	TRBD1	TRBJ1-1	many	CASTTGVAEAFF	TGTGCCAGCACCACAGGGGTGGCTGAAGCTTTCTTT
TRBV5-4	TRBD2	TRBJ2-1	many	CASSLEGTSWECNEQFF	TGTGCCAGCAGCTTGGAAGGGACTAGCTGGGAGTGCAATGAGCAGTTCTTC
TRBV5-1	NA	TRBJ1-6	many	CASSLAQYNSPLHF	TGCGCCAGCAGCTTGGCCCAATATAATTCACCCCTCCACTTT
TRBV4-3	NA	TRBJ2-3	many	CASSQDGETYSTDTQYF	TGCGCCAGCAGCCAAGATGGGGAGACCTATAGCACAGATACGCAGTATTTT
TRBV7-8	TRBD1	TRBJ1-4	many	CASSTGQGPNEKLFF	TGTGCCAGCAGCACCGGACAGGGTCCCAATGAAAAACTGTTTTTT
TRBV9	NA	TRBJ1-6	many	CASSASKDGSTPYNSPLHF	TGTGCCAGCAGCGCATCCAAGGACGGATCTACACCCTATAATTCACCCCTCCACTTT
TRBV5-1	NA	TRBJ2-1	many	CASSFIQTGSGEQFF	TGCGCCAGCAGCTTTATCCAGACCGGTTCGGGTGAGCAGTTCTTC
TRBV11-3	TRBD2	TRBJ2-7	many	CASSWTSGTYEQYF	TGTGCCAGCAGCTGGACTAGCGGAACCTACGAGCAGTACTTC
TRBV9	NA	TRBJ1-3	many	CASKPGGNSGNTIYF	TGTGCCAGCAAACCGGGCGGAAACTCTGGAAACACCATATATTTT
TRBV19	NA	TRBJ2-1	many	CASRISTGYNEQFF	TGTGCCAGTAGAATTTCGACGGGGTACAATGAGCAGTTCTTC
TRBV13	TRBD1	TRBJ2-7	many	CASSSGQGGDEQYF	TGTGCCAGCAGCTCGGGACAGGGGGGTGACGAGCAGTACTTC
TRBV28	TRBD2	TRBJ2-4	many	CASTLRGLAGGNIQYF	TGTGCCAGCACCCTACGGGGACTAGCGGGAGGTAACATTCAGTACTTC
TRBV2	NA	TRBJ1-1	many	CASRGEGYTEAFF	TGTGCCAGCAGGGGGGAGGGGTACACTGAAGCTTTCTTT
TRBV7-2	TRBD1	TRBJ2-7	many	CASSPDTRGYEQYF	TGTGCCAGCAGCCCGGACACCAGGGGGTACGAGCAGTACTTC
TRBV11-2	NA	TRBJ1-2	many	CASSLEEQGRGYTF	TGTGCCAGCAGCTTAGAAGAGCAGGGCCGTGGCTACACCTTC